The clone carrying this T cell receptor beta chain occurred many times. What it binds is unknown. Amplified regions were TCR beta CDR3 sequences from RNA transcripts. The HTBI primer set served for first-round RT-PCR of the TCR CDR3. Via MiXCR, TCRdb re-called the multiplex PCR reads, giving one row per CDR3 protein. The profile shows hundreds of thousands of distinct CDR3 sequences, roughly 18% of them singletons. This entry is derived from a study of T cells in Graves' hyperthyroidism and ophthalmopathy. This CDR3 comprises 18 residues. Germline assignment: CDR1 KGHDR and CDR2 SFDVKD. V shed 3 bases, J shed 0 bases, and the junction held 3 bases outside the gene matches. Diagnoses rested on clinical symptoms, serum thyroxine and TRAb, thyroid ultrasound and orbital computed tomography. The PBMCs had their origin in more than 9.5 ml of fresh peripheral blood. Study results and limitations: Also found in blood were most expanded thyroid clonotypes above 0.001. Ophthalmopathy got predicted by the model a median roughly six months before its onset.

The chain links TRBV24-1 to TRBJ2-2; TRBD2 matches at 13 bases. The sequenced sample was blood. This TCR derives from a man in his forties or fifties with Graves' hyperthyroidism. The CDR3 bases are TGTGCCACCAGTGATACCGGGACTAGCGGGACGAACACCGGGGAGCTGTTTTTT. Amino acid sequence: CATSDTGTSGTNTGELFF.